This record looks at one TCR beta chain sequence and its context. Unmatched junction bases numbered 7, after V lost 7 bases and J lost 4 bases. The CDR3 runs 13 residues. Germline assignment: CDR1 SQVTM and CDR2 ANQGSEA. Per the original methods: Reference gene primer amplification yielded estimated nucleated cell counts. Measured with immunoSEQ multiplex PCR; TCRdb has only the in-frame clones, and not every one. The V and J calls and clone size come from that table; D and trimming were worked out from the DNA. The sample records about 100,000 clones, 79% being singletons. The data derive from a study of blood T cell repertoires in COVID-19. On the study more broadly: T cells, B-cell-depleted T cells, or PBMCs supplied cDNA or gDNA.

Material: peripheral blood. This clonotype was sampled from a woman at least 80 years old with active or convalescent COVID-19. This sequence joins TRBV29-1 and TRBJ1-5, with 7 positions matching TRBD1. CDR3 in DNA: TGCAGCGCCATAAGGGGGCAGAATCAGCCCCAGCATTTT. Translated, it gives CSAIRGQNQPQHF.